The next 23 T cell receptor beta chains were all read from a single sample in a study of blood T cell repertoires in COVID-19. Some clones are missing from TCRdb's copy, which holds only in-frame ones; the method was immunoSEQ multiplex PCR. The profile shows 200,000 or so clones, about 88% of them singletons. The specimen was PBMCs or T cells enriched from blood (not recorded which). The receptors were sampled from a woman aged 25 to 39 who had recovered from COVID-19.

This chain joins TRBV7-3 and TRBJ2-2; D perhaps matches TRBD2 (5 bases). The V gene's germline CDR1 is SGHTA and CDR2 FQGTGA. Trimming removed 2 bases at V and 3 bases at J, with 10 bases between. CDR3 length: 15 amino acids. Written as DNA, the CDR3 is TGTGCCAGCAGCTTACTGACGGGGTACACCGGGGAGCTGTTTTTT. This codes for CASSLLTGYTGELFF.

This clone was picked up one time. CDR3 sequence (DNA): TGCAGCGTTCGAATGGTCTACCCCTCCTACGAGCAGTACTTC. This translates into CSVRMVYPSYEQYF. This chain links TRBV29-1 with TRBJ2-7; D is unresolved. The CDR3 runs to 14 residues. The germline V and J ends were trimmed by 5 bases and 0 bases, with 14 bases remaining between them. The germline gives CDR1 SQVTM, CDR2 ANQGSEA.

This clone was observed once. V is TRBV27 and J is TRBJ2-2; 15 nucleotides match TRBD2. V gave up 2 bases and J gave up 5 bases; unmatched junction bases: 3. There are 17 residues in the CDR3. The germline V gene encodes CDR1 MNHEY and CDR2 SMNVEV (reference sequence). The CDR3 is CASSLRTSGGATGELFF. CDR3 sequence (DNA): TGTGCCAGCAGTTTAAGGACTAGCGGGGGGGCGACCGGGGAGCTGTTTTTT.

This sequence joins TRBV2 and TRBJ2-1; weak D call: TRBD1 (5 bases). V lost 7 bases, J lost 3 bases, and 10 bases lay in between. The CDR3 spans 13 residues. Germline V lookup: CDR1 SNHLY, CDR2 FYNNEI. The CDR3 DNA reads as TGTGCCAGCAACCGACAGAACTACAATGAGCAGTTCTTC. Protein: CASNRQNYNEQFF.

The chain combines TRBV6-1 with TRBJ2-5; D uncertain. V was shortened by 2 bases and J by 7 bases, with 11 bases between the two germline ends. The CDR3 has 13 residues. CDR1 and CDR2 (germline): MNHNS, SASEGT. In nucleotides, the CDR3 is TGTGCCAGCAGTGAATCAGCTAGAAGGACCCAGTACTTC. This sequence encodes CASSESARRTQYF.

The chain couples TRBV14 to TRBJ1-3; no firm D call. V lost 1 base, J lost 1 base, and 5 bases lay in between. CDR3 length: 14 residues. Looked up from germline, CDR1 is SGHDN and CDR2 is FVKESK. The CDR3 region has the DNA TGTGCCAGCAGCCAAGGAACATCTGGAAACACCATATATTTT. It is translated as CASSQGTSGNTIYF.

With respect to this clone: Other DNA variants within this sample encode the same CDR3. V is TRBV19 and J is TRBJ1-1, with TRBD1 matching over 8 bases. CDR3 size: 13 residues. Germline loops: CDR1 LNHDA, CDR2 SQIVND (reference sequence). Losses at the gene ends were 4 bases for V and 3 bases for J; bases not matched to a gene: 1. Written as DNA, the CDR3 is TGTGCCAGTAGTACGACAGGGGACACTGAAGCTTTCTTT. Translated, it gives CASSTTGDTEAFF.

V gene TRBV14 combines with J gene TRBJ1-1; possibly TRBD1 for D (6 bases). Trimming removed 5 bases at V and 7 bases at J, with 17 bases between. CDR1 SGHDN and CDR2 FVKESK come from the germline V gene. The CDR3 totals 14 residues. The CDR3: CASSWGGSVVEAFF. The DNA of the CDR3 is TGTGCCAGCAGCTGGGGGGGCAGCGTCGTTGAAGCTTTCTTT.

V is TRBV6-5 and J is TRBJ2-5, with D possibly being TRBD1 (5 bases). Germline assignment: CDR1 MNHEY and CDR2 SVGAGI. The CDR3 consists of 15 residues. Trimming took 3 bases from V and 1 from J, leaving 12 bases between them. The CDR3 nucleotides read TGTGCCAGCAGTTATATTAGCAGGGCCCAAGAGACCCAGTACTTC. Protein product: CASSYISRAQETQYF.

This chain uses TRBV4-3 with TRBJ1-4; no clear D gene. The germline V gene encodes CDR1 LGHNA and CDR2 YSLEER. Trimming shortened V by 3 bases and J by 2 bases, and 13 bases separated the two germline ends. This CDR3 is 16 amino acids long. This CDR3 is CASSQGASRTNEKLFF. In DNA form, the CDR3 reads TGCGCCAGCAGCCAGGGCGCTTCTCGGACTAATGAAAAACTGTTTTTT.

The V call is TRBV25-1, the J call TRBJ1-4; maybe TRBD1 (5 bases). CDR1 MGHDK and CDR2 SYGVNS come from the germline V gene. The CDR3 has 15 residues. The V and J ends lost 1 base and 8 bases respectively, with 14 bases between them. The CDR3: CASSEFTGGGEKLFF. CDR3 in DNA: TGTGCCAGCAGTGAATTTACGGGGGGAGGGGAAAAACTGTTTTTT.

This chain links TRBV7-9 with TRBJ1-4, with 7 bases matching TRBD1. Germline CDR1 SEHNR, CDR2 FQNEAQ (reference sequence). CDR3 size: 15 residues. V was pared by 2 bases and J by 3 bases, with 3 bases of the junction left unmatched. This CDR3 is CASSLKGTANEKLFF. CDR3 nucleotides: TGTGCCAGCAGCTTAAAGGGGACAGCTAATGAAAAACTGTTTTTT.

The V call is TRBV2, the J call TRBJ2-7; D may be TRBD1 (6 bases). Germline-derived CDR1 and CDR2 are SNHLY and FYNNEI. Trimming stripped 7 bases from V and 0 bases from J, with 13 bases between. The CDR3 sequence is 14 residues long. The CDR3 coding sequence is TGTGCCAGCAAGGAACAGGGTTCCTCCTACGAGCAGTACTTC. Its translation is CASKEQGSSYEQYF.

V usage is TRBV24-1 and J usage is TRBJ1-2; TRBD1 is a possible D gene (6 bases). This CDR3 comprises 14 residues. In germline, CDR1 is KGHDR, CDR2 SFDVKD. Trimming took 4 bases from V and 2 from J, leaving 10 bases between them. CDR3 sequence: CATSDSTGNYGYTF. The CDR3 DNA is TGTGCCACCAGTGACTCTACAGGGAACTATGGCTACACCTTC.

The chain links TRBV5-5 to TRBJ2-3; D may be TRBD2 (6 bases). From germline, CDR1 is SGHKS and CDR2 YYEKEE (reference sequence). The CDR3 loop spans 15 amino acids. The V end was cut by 4 bases, the J end by 0 bases, with 12 bases between. CDR3 in amino acids: CASSHVGLSTDTQYF. The CDR3 nucleotides are TGTGCCAGCAGCCACGTGGGACTCAGCACAGATACGCAGTATTTT.

Note on this clone: Other nucleotide sequences from this sample produce the same CDR3. The rearrangement links TRBV4-3 to TRBJ2-3, with 8 bases lining up with TRBD1. The V gene end was trimmed by 1 base and the J gene end by 3 bases; junction bases not matched to a gene: 6. Germline V gives CDR1 LGHNA, CDR2 YSLEER. The CDR3 length is 16 residues. The CDR3 is CASSQGSGGGTDTQYF. The CDR3 nucleotides are TGCGCCAGCAGCCAAGGGTCAGGGGGCGGGACAGATACGCAGTATTTT.

This clone was seen a single time. The chain couples TRBV7-2 to TRBJ2-3; D ambiguous. The germline V gene encodes CDR1 SGHTA and CDR2 FQGNSA. The CDR3 consists of 12 residues. The V end was cut by 4 bases, the J end by 0 bases, with 2 bases between. The CDR3 nucleotides read TGTGCCAGCAGCTCTAGCACAGATACGCAGTATTTT. Its protein product is CASSSSTDTQYF.

The chain joins TRBV7-3 to TRBJ2-5; 8 bases match TRBD2. CDR3 length: 19 residues. V trimming: 1 base; J trimming: 5 bases; junction bases outside the gene matches: 18. Germline lookup yields CDR1 SGHTA and CDR2 FQGTGA. The CDR3 DNA reads as TGTGCCAGCAGCTTAAGGCGGCTAGCGGGTAGGGGCGTAGACGAGACCCAGTACTTC. Translated: CASSLRRLAGRGVDETQYF.

This chain connects TRBV7-8 to TRBJ2-2; 11 bases map to TRBD2. The ends lost 1 base at V and 3 bases at J; junction bases unmatched: 7. CDR1 is SGHVS, CDR2 FQNEAQ, per germline. This CDR3 comprises 18 residues. In DNA form, the CDR3 reads TGTGCCAGCAGCTTAGACCTACTAGCGGGGGCACACACCGGGGAGCTGTTTTTT. Its translation: CASSLDLLAGAHTGELFF. Drawing the rest from reference TRBV7-8 and TRBJ2-2, the complete variable domain is GAGVSQSPRYKVAKRGQDVALRCDPISGHVSLFWYQQALGQGPEFLTYFQNEAQLDKSGLPSDRFFAERPEGSVSTLKIQRTQQEDSAVYLCASSLDLLAGAHTGELFFGEGSRLTVL.

The DNA for the CDR3 is TGTGCCAGCTCGGGGGAACTAGCTGGCACAGATACGCAGTATTTT. This translates into CASSGELAGTDTQYF. This chain connects TRBV7-9 to TRBJ2-3; TRBD2 might be the D (6 bases). The V end lost 8 bases, the J end lost 1 base, and 16 bases lay between the germline ends. CDR1 is SEHNR, CDR2 FQNEAQ, per germline (reference sequence). The CDR3 loop spans 15 amino acids.

The rearrangement links TRBV29-1 to TRBJ2-7; a possible D gene is TRBD1 (6 bases). Per germline, CDR1 SQVTM and CDR2 ANQGSEA. The CDR3 spans 11 residues. The germline V and J ends were trimmed by 3 bases and 5 bases, with 8 bases remaining between them. The CDR3 sequence: CSVDRGHEQYF. In DNA form, the CDR3 reads TGCAGCGTTGACAGGGGCCACGAGCAGTACTTC.

V gene TRBV19 combines with J gene TRBJ2-2; 8 bases align to TRBD1. The CDR3 length is 17 residues. Germline CDR1 is LNHDA and CDR2 is SQIVND (reference sequence). With V trimmed by 6 bases and J by 3 bases, 12 bases remained unmatched. In DNA form, the CDR3 reads TGTGCCAGTAGGATCAAACCGGGACAGGACTACACCGGGGAGCTGTTTTTT. Amino acids: CASRIKPGQDYTGELFF.

This rearrangement joins TRBV4-1 to TRBJ1-1, with D possibly matching TRBD1 (6 bases). Germline V CDR1 and CDR2: MGHRA, YSYEKL. V lost 4 bases to trimming and J lost 2 bases, with 23 bases between them. CDR3 length: 18 residues. DNA of the CDR3: TGCGCCAGCAGCCGGATAGCCGTGACAGGCACGACCAACACTGAAGCTTTCTTT. Amino acid sequence: CASSRIAVTGTTNTEAFF.